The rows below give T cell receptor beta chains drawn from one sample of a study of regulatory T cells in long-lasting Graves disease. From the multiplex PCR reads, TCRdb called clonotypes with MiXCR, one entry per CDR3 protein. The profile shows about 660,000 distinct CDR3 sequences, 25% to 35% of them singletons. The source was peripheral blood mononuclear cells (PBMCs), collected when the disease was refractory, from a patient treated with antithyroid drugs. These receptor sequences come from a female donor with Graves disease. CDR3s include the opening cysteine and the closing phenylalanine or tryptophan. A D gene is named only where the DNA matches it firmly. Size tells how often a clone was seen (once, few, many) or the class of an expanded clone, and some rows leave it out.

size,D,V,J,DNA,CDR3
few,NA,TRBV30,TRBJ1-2,TGTGCCTGGAGTTCCTCTGTCTATGGCTACACCTTC,CAWSSSVYGYTF
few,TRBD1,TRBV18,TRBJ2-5,TGTGCCAGCTCACCCCGGGACAGGCTACAAGAGACCCAGTACTTC,CASSPRDRLQETQYF
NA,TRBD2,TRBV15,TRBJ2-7,TGTGCCACCAGCAGAGATGGGGGACTAGCGGGAGCCTACGAGCAGTACTTC,CATSRDGGLAGAYEQYF
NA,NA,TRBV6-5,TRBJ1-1,TGTGCCAGCAGTTGGACAGCCGGGGCTTTCTTT,CASSWTAGAFF
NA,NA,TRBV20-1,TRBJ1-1,TGCAGTGCTCTGTGGGCTGTAGCGAACACTGAAGCTTTCTTT,CSALWAVANTEAFF
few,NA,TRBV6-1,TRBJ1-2,TGTGCCAGCAGCCCAGGTGTCAGATCCCATGGCTACACCTTC,CASSPGVRSHGYTF
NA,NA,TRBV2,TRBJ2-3,TGTGCCAGCAGTGAACTAGCTCCCTCCACAGATACGCAGTATTTT,CASSELAPSTDTQYF
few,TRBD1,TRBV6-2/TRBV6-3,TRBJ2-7,TGTGCCAGCAGTGAGACCCCGGACAGGGGGCTTTACGAGCAGTACTTC,CASSETPDRGLYEQYF
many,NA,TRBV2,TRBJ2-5,TGTGCCAGCAGTGAAGATGGCTCCTACTTC,CASSEDGSYF
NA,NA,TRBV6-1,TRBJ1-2,TGTGCCAGCACCTTGAGGCAACAAACCGGCTACACCTTC,CASTLRQQTGYTF
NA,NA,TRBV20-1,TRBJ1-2,TGCAGTGCTAAATCCGGCGGGAGGGTGATGGACTACACCTTC,CSAKSGGRVMDYTF
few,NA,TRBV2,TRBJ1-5,TGTGCCGGCAGAGAGAATAGCAATCAGCCCCAGCATTTT,CAGRENSNQPQHF
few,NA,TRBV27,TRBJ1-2,TGTGCCAGCAGTTCTCCAGGGGCAACCTATGGCTACACCTTC,CASSSPGATYGYTF
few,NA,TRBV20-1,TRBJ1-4,TGCAGTGCTAGCGCGGAGGGCGGCGAAAAACTGTTTTTT,CSASAEGGEKLFF
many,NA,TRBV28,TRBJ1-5,TGTGCCAGCAGTCAGAGGGGGGGAAGGGGTCAGCCCCAGCATTTT,CASSQRGGRGQPQHF
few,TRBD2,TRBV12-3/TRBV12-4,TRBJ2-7,TGTGCCAGCAGTTTAGTTCAAGCGGGAGGCGGGGAGCAGTACTTC,CASSLVQAGGGEQYF
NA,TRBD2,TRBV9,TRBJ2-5,TGTGCCAGCAGCGTAGACAGCGGGAGGGCCTTGGAGACCCAGTACTTC,CASSVDSGRALETQYF
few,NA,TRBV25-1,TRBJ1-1,TGTGCCAGCACCCGAGAAGGTTTTGCAGTCGGGAACACTGAAGCTTTCTTT,CASTREGFAVGNTEAFF
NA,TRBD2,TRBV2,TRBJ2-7,TGTGCCAGCAGCCAATTGGCTAGCGGGGGATACGAGCAGTACTTC,CASSQLASGGYEQYF
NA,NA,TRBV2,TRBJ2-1,TGTGCCAGCAGCGGAGTGACCTACTCCTACAATGAGCAGTTCTTC,CASSGVTYSYNEQFF
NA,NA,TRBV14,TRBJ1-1,TGTGCCAGCAGCCAAGTGAGGGGGTACACTGAAGCTTTCTTT,CASSQVRGYTEAFF
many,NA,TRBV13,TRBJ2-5,TGTGCCAGCAGCTTACGGGTCATGGGGTTCCAAGAGACCCAGTACTTC,CASSLRVMGFQETQYF
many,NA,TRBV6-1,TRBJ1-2,TGTGCCAGCAGTGAAACAGGAAACTATGGCTACACCTTC,CASSETGNYGYTF
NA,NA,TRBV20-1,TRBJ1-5,TGCAGTGCTAGCGGGGGGGAAAGCAATCAGCCCCAGCATTTT,CSASGGESNQPQHF
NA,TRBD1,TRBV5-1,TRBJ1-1,TGCGCCAGCAGCTTGGTAGGGGACAGGGAAGCTTTCTTT,CASSLVGDREAFF
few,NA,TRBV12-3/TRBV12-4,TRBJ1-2,TGTGCCAGCAGTAACTCCGTTTTGACTTCGAACTATGGCTACACCTTC,CASSNSVLTSNYGYTF
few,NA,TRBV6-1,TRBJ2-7,TGTGCCAGCAGTGAAGCGCTGTCAACCCCACGCGAGCAGTACTTC,CASSEALSTPREQYF
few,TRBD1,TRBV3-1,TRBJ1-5,TGTGCCAGCAGCCACCAGACAGGGGTTCAGCCCCAGCATTTT,CASSHQTGVQPQHF
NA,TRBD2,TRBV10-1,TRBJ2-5,TGCGCCGCGTGTAGCGGGGACCAAGAGACCCAGTACTTC,CAACSGDQETQYF
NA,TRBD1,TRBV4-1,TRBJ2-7,TGCGCCAGCAGCCAGGGACAGCCTTTCTCCTACGAGCAGTACTTC,CASSQGQPFSYEQYF
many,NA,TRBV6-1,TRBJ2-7,TGTGCCAGCAGTGAGGAGGGGTTCAACGAGCAGTACTTC,CASSEEGFNEQYF
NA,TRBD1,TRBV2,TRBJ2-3,TGTGCCAGCAGTGACAGACAGGGGGCAATAGATACGCAGTATTTT,CASSDRQGAIDTQYF
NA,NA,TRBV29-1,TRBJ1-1,TGCAGCGTTGCGGGGGGGAAGGGAAACACTGAAGCTTTCTTT,CSVAGGKGNTEAFF
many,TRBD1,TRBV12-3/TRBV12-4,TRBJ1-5,TGTGCCAGCAGGGACAGGGCGAGTCAGCCCCAGCATTTT,CASRDRASQPQHF
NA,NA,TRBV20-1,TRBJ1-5,TGCAGTGCTAGAGATTCAGGGAGTACACTTTATAGCAATCAGCCCCAGCATTTT,CSARDSGSTLYSNQPQHF
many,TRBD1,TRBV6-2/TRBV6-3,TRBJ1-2,TGTGCCAGCAGTGATACAGGGGTCGGCGGCTACACCTTC,CASSDTGVGGYTF
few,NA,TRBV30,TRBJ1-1,TGTGCCTGGAGTGTTGTCGCCGAGAACACTGAAGCTTTCTTT,CAWSVVAENTEAFF
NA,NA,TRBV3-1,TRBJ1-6,TGTGCCAGCAGCCAAGTTACAGGAAATTCACCCCTCCACTTT,CASSQVTGNSPLHF
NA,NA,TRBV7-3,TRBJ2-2,TGTGCCAGCAGCTGGGACTACACCGGGGAGCTGTTTTTT,CASSWDYTGELFF
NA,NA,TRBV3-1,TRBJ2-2,TGTGCCAGCAGCCACCTATCGGGCGATTTACCCGGGGAGCTGTTTTTT,CASSHLSGDLPGELFF
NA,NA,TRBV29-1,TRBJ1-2,TGCAGCGTTGGGATGGGGGACGGGAACTATGGCTACACCTTC,CSVGMGDGNYGYTF
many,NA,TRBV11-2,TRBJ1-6,TGTGCCAGCAGCTGGGCCGGACAGAATTCACCCCTCCACTTT,CASSWAGQNSPLHF
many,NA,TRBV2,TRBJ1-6,TGTGCCAGCCGCTTTAGTGCTGAAAATTCACCCCTCCACTTT,CASRFSAENSPLHF
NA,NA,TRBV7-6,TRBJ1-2,TGTGCCAGCAGCTTAGCGGCAGGGAGAAAATATGGCTACACCTTC,CASSLAAGRKYGYTF
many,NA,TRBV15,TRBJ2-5,TGTGCCACCAGCAGATCGACCGGGACGTTAGGGACCCAGTACTTC,CATSRSTGTLGTQYF
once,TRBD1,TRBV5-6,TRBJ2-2,TGTGCCAGCAGCGACTTGATGGCTGGGACAGGGAACACCGGGGAGCTGTTTTTT,CASSDLMAGTGNTGELFF
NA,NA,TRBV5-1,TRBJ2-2,TGCGCCAGCAGCTTGGCTCGGTTACAGCGCCAGAGCACCGGGGAGCTGTTTTTT,CASSLARLQRQSTGELFF
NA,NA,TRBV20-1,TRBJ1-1,TGCAGTGCCCGGGGCCCTCGGAACACTGAAGCTTTCTTT,CSARGPRNTEAFF
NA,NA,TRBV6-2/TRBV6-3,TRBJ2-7,TGTGCCAGCAGCAGACTTTCCCACTCCTACGAGCAGTACTTC,CASSRLSHSYEQYF
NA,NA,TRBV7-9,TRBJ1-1,TGTGCCAGCAGCTTAGCTGGGTCAGAGTACACTGAAGCTTTCTTT,CASSLAGSEYTEAFF